The 25 T cell receptor beta chains reported below all come from one sample, sequenced in a study of T cells in tumors after PD-1 blockade. The assay was immunoSEQ multiplex PCR, and TCRdb's table has in-frame clones only and misses some. Of just under 20,000 clones listed, 81% were seen once; the top ten hold 25%. The input for sequencing was PBMCs, taken after anti-PD-1 therapy. These receptors were taken from a human donor with advanced basal cell or squamous cell carcinoma (not recorded which).

This chain uses TRBV29-1 with TRBJ1-4, with D hard to call. V was cut by 5 bases and J by 5 bases, with 12 bases left in between. From germline, CDR1 is SQVTM and CDR2 ANQGSEA. The CDR3 loop spans 13 amino acids. CDR3: CSVIDSTNEKLFF. The DNA for the CDR3 is TGCAGCGTTATAGACTCTACGAATGAAAAACTGTTTTTT.

This clone has only a few counts. The chain combines TRBV18 with TRBJ1-3; TRBD1 matches at 9 bases. In germline, CDR1 is KGHSH, CDR2 LQKENI. J was trimmed by 6 bases and V by 3 bases; bases with no gene match: 12. The CDR3 spans 17 residues. Here the CDR3 reads CASSPFRTGVRENTIYF. The CDR3 bases are TGTGCCAGCTCACCCTTTCGGACAGGGGTGAGGGAAAACACCATATATTTT. The whole variable domain, remainder taken from reference TRBV18 and TRBJ1-3, is NAGVMQNPRHLVRRRGQEARLRCSPMKGHSHVYWYRQLPEEGLKFMVYLQKENIIDESGMPKERFSAEFPKEGPSILRIQQVVRGDSAAYFCASSPFRTGVRENTIYFGEGSWLTVV.

This clone came up a few times. The rearrangement uses TRBV3-1 (or the pseudogene TRBV3-2) and TRBJ2-7, with 10 bases identical to TRBD2. The germline gives CDR1 LGHDT, CDR2 YNNKEL (reference sequence). This CDR3 is 17 amino acids long. With V trimmed by 4 bases and J by 1 base, 10 bases remained unmatched. This CDR3 reads CASSPDAGTSVSYEQYF. The DNA for the CDR3 is TGTGCCAGCAGCCCTGATGCCGGGACTAGCGTGTCCTACGAGCAGTACTTC.

The gene calls are TRBV3-1 (or the pseudogene TRBV3-2) and TRBJ1-6; 9 bases map to TRBD1. The V and J ends lost 0 bases and 8 bases, in that order; junction bases with no gene match: 11. The CDR3 loop spans 18 amino acids. Per the germline V gene, CDR1 is LGHDT and CDR2 is YNNKEL (reference sequence). This chain's CDR3 is CASSQERTGAFWDSPLHF. CDR3 DNA: TGTGCCAGCAGCCAAGAAAGGACAGGGGCATTTTGGGATTCACCCCTCCACTTT.

The rearrangement joins TRBV29-1 to TRBJ2-1; possible D gene TRBD1, 6 bases. Germline V gene data show CDR1 as SQVTM and CDR2 as ANQGSEA. Trimming removed 7 bases at V and 9 bases at J, with 22 bases between. CDR3 size: 14 residues. CDR3 residues: CSGSGTNFGGEQFF. The CDR3 DNA follows: TGCAGCGGGTCCGGGACAAACTTCGGCGGTGAGCAGTTCTTC.

This clone appeared once. This chain links TRBV7-9 with TRBJ1-1; D is possibly TRBD1 (5 bases). Germline values: CDR1 SEHNR, CDR2 FQNEAQ (reference sequence). The CDR3 has 16 amino acids. V lost 0 bases to trimming and J lost 11 bases, with 22 bases between them. CDR3 DNA: TGTGCCAGCAGCTTAGCCTCCCAGAGCCAGGGCCGGGGGGCTTTCTTT. Protein: CASSLASQSQGRGAFF.

This chain joins TRBV5-1 and TRBJ2-1, with 7 nucleotides matching TRBD1. The CDR3 has 14 residues. Germline CDR1 SGHRS, CDR2 YFSETQ. Germline trimming cut 4 bases from V and 4 bases from J; bases unmatched to any gene: 5. DNA for the CDR3: TGCGCCAGCAGCATCCCGGGACAGTACAATGAGCAGTTCTTC. Encoded protein: CASSIPGQYNEQFF.

Only a few counts were recorded for this clone. This chain joins TRBV5-6 and TRBJ2-7, with D perhaps TRBD1 (5 bases). The V end was cut by 4 bases, the J end by 1 base, with 12 bases between. The CDR3 length is 14 residues. CDR1 is SGHDT and CDR2 is YYEEEE in the germline V gene. The chain's CDR3 is CASSRQPNSYEQYF. CDR3 nucleotide sequence: TGTGCCAGCAGCCGACAGCCCAATTCCTACGAGCAGTACTTC.

This clone has more than one count but fewer than ten. The chain recombines TRBV29-1 with TRBJ2-3; 8 bases map to TRBD2. The CDR3 has 16 residues. CDR1 is SQVTM, CDR2 ANQGSEA, per germline. V was pared by 7 bases and J by 0 bases, with 12 bases of the junction left unmatched. The CDR3 coding sequence is TGCAGCGCCCGTGCCACTGGGACTAGTAGCACAGATACGCAGTATTTT. It encodes CSARATGTSSTDTQYF.

The chain links TRBV9 to TRBJ1-6; possible D gene TRBD1, 5 bases. V gave up 3 bases and J gave up 7 bases, with 14 bases separating them. Germline values: CDR1 SGDLS, CDR2 YYNGEE. The CDR3 is 15 amino acids. The CDR3 here is CASSARVSNNSPLHF. CDR3 nucleotides: TGTGCCAGCAGCGCCAGGGTGTCGAACAATTCACCCCTCCACTTT.

The chain has TRBV19 and TRBJ1-2; D gene unclear. CDR1 and CDR2 (germline): LNHDA, SQIVND (reference sequence). The germline V and J ends were trimmed by 6 bases and 4 bases, with 18 bases remaining between them. The CDR3 sequence is 15 residues long. The CDR3 DNA sequence: TGTGCCAGTAGCCCGCGGAAGAAACGGGGCTATGGCTACACCTTC. Translating gives CASSPRKKRGYGYTF.

The chain recombines TRBV5-1 with TRBJ1-6; 10 nucleotides agree with TRBD1. V was clipped by 4 bases and J by 13 bases; unmatched bases: 11. Germline V gene sequence: CDR1 SGHRS, CDR2 YFSETQ. The CDR3 runs 15 residues. The CDR3 loop reads CASSPIRDRGSPLHF. The DNA of the CDR3 is TGCGCCAGCAGCCCCATCCGGGACAGGGGTTCTCCCCTCCACTTT.

This chain connects TRBV27 to TRBJ2-2; the match to TRBD1 covers 7 bases. After removal of 3 bases from V and 5 bases from J, the junction contained 3 bases not matched to a gene. Germline CDR1 reads MNHEY; CDR2 reads SMNVEV (reference sequence). The CDR3 spans 14 residues. CDR3 sequence reads: CASSFTGVTGELFF. Here the CDR3 DNA reads TGTGCCAGCAGTTTTACAGGGGTGACCGGGGAGCTGTTTTTT.

This clone was detected a few times. The chain has TRBV19 and TRBJ1-5; D is uncertain. The length of the CDR3 is 13 residues. The germline gives CDR1 LNHDA, CDR2 SQIVND (reference sequence). The V and J ends lost 0 bases and 6 bases respectively, with 6 bases between them. This CDR3 is CASSIEGSQPQHF. In DNA form, the CDR3 reads TGTGCCAGTAGTATAGAAGGGTCTCAGCCCCAGCATTTT.

This sequence joins TRBV7-2 and TRBJ2-3, with 16 bases lining up with TRBD2. Germline assignment: CDR1 SGHTA and CDR2 FQGNSA. There are 17 residues in the CDR3. The junction had 6 bases not matched to a gene; V was cut back by 4 bases and J by 5 bases. Here the CDR3 reads CASSSGTSGGAQDTQYF. Written as DNA, the CDR3 is TGTGCCAGCAGCTCCGGGACTAGCGGGGGGGCCCAAGATACGCAGTATTTT.

The V and J genes are TRBV19 and TRBJ1-5; D unclear. The germline V gene has CDR1 LNHDA and CDR2 SQIVND (reference sequence). The CDR3 extends over 12 amino acids. Trimming pared 6 bases from V and 5 bases from J, leaving 8 bases between. CDR3 loop: CASRQNYQPQHF. Here the CDR3 DNA reads TGTGCCAGTAGACAGAACTATCAGCCCCAGCATTTT.

V usage is TRBV12-3 or TRBV12-4 and J usage is TRBJ1-1, with D tentatively TRBD1 (5 bases). Trimming removed 2 bases from V and 5 bases from J, with 9 bases in between. The CDR3 spans 13 residues. The CDR3 DNA reads as TGTGCCAGCAGTTTACAGGGATATACTGAAGCTTTCTTT. Translated: CASSLQGYTEAFF.

For the CDR3, the DNA is TGTGCCAGCACTTTCGGGGGGGACAGGGCAGATCAGCCCCAGCATTTT. Encoded protein: CASTFGGDRADQPQHF. The genes are TRBV28 and TRBJ1-5; 9 bases are shared with TRBD1. V lost 7 bases and J lost 5; bases outside the gene matches: 12. Germline CDR1 MDHEN, CDR2 SYDVKM. This CDR3 contains 16 residues.

The chain employs TRBV19 and TRBJ1-5; D unclear. V was clipped by 5 bases and J by 9 bases, with 14 bases between them. The CDR3 is 13 amino acids. CDR1 and CDR2 from the germline V gene are LNHDA and SQIVND (reference sequence). The DNA for the CDR3 is TGTGCCAGTAGTCCGGGTAGGGTCCGGCCCCAGCATTTT. Protein product: CASSPGRVRPQHF.

The chain joins TRBV9 to TRBJ2-3, with TRBD2 as a possible D gene (6 bases). The germline V gene has CDR1 SGDLS and CDR2 YYNGEE. The ends were cut back, 9 bases at V and 3 bases at J, with 14 bases in the middle. The CDR3 contains 13 residues. In nucleotides, the CDR3 is TGTGCCACCTCGGGGCTAGCGACAGATACGCAGTATTTT. Residues: CATSGLATDTQYF.

The rearrangement links TRBV24-1 to TRBJ2-3; the D call may be TRBD1 or TRBD2 (6 bases each). V lost 3 bases and J lost 10, with 16 bases in between. Germline V gene data show CDR1 as KGHDR and CDR2 as SFDVKD. CDR3 length: 14 residues. CDR3 coding DNA: TGTGCCACCAGTGATCGCTACCAAGGGGGGCCGCAGTATTTT. It encodes CATSDRYQGGPQYF.

The CDR3, as DNA: TGTGCCAGCAGTGAAACAGCCCCAAACACCGGGGAGCTGTTTTTT. It is translated as CASSETAPNTGELFF. The rearrangement uses TRBV25-1 and TRBJ2-2; D uncertain. The CDR3 sequence is 15 residues long. The germline CDR1 and CDR2 sequences are MGHDK and SYGVNS. Trimming cost V 2 bases and J 2 bases, with 9 bases left between them.

By frequency in the sample, this clone is medium-sized. V usage is TRBV28 and J usage is TRBJ1-2; D not resolved. CDR1 and CDR2 from the germline V gene are MDHEN and SYDVKM. CDR3 length equals 12 residues. The V end was cut by 2 bases, the J end by 8 bases, with 9 bases between. The CDR3 bases are TGTGCCAGCAGTTTAGAGGTTTCGGGCTACACCTTC. It is translated as CASSLEVSGYTF.

The rearrangement links TRBV5-1 to TRBJ1-4; D is undetermined. The CDR3 runs to 13 residues. The germline CDR1 and CDR2 sequences are SGHRS and YFSETQ. V lost 0 bases and J 5 bases, leaving 5 bases between the germline ends. The CDR3 DNA reads TGCGCCAGCAGCTTGGCTGGAAATGAAAAACTGTTTTTT. Translation gives CASSLAGNEKLFF.

This rearrangement joins TRBV6-1 to TRBJ2-7, with TRBD2 matching 11 bases. V was pared by 1 base and J by 4 bases, with 3 bases of the junction left unmatched. The CDR3 consists of 15 residues. The germline CDR1 and CDR2 sequences are MNHNS and SASEGT. The CDR3 loop is CASSEGLAGGYEQYF. The CDR3 DNA follows: TGTGCCAGCAGTGAAGGGCTAGCGGGGGGTTACGAGCAGTACTTC.